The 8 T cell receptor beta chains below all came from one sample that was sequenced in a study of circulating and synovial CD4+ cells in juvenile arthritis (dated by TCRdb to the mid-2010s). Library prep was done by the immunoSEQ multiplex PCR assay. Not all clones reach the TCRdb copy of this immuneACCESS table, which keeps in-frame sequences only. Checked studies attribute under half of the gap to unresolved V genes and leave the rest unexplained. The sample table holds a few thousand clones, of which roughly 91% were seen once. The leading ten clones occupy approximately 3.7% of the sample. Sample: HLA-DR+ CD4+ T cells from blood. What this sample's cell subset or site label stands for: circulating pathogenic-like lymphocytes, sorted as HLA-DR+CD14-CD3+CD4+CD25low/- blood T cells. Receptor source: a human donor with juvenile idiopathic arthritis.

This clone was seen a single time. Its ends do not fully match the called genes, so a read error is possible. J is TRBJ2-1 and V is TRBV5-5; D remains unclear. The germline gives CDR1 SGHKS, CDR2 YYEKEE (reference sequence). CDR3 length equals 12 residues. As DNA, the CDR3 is TGTGACAGCAGCTTGATGGAGTATGAGCAGTTCTTC. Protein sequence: CDSSLMEYEQFF. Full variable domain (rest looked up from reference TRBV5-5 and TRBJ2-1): DAGVTQSPTHLIKTRGQQVTLRCSPISGHKSVSWYQQVLGQGPQFIFQYYEKEERGRGNFPDRFSARQFPNYSSELNVNALLLGDSALYLCDSSLMEYEQFFGPGTRLTVL.

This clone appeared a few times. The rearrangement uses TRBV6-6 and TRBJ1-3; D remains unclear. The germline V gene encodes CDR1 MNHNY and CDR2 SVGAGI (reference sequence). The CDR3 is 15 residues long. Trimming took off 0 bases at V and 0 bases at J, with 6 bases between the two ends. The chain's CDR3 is CASSYSKPSGNTIYF. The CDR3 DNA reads TGTGCCAGCAGTTACTCGAAGCCCTCTGGAAACACCATATATTTT.

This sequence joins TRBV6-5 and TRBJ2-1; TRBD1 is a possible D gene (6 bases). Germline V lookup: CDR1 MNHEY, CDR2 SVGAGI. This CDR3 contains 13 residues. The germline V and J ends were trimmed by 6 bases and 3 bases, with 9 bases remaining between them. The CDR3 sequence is CASRPTGYNEQFF. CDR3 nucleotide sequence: TGTGCCAGCAGGCCGACAGGCTACAATGAGCAGTTCTTC.

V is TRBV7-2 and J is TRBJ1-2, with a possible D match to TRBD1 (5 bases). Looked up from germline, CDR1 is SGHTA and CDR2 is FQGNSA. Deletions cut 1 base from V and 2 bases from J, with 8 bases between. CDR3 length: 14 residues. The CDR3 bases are TGTGCCAGCAGCTTAGGCCACAGGAACTATGGCTACACCTTC. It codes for CASSLGHRNYGYTF.

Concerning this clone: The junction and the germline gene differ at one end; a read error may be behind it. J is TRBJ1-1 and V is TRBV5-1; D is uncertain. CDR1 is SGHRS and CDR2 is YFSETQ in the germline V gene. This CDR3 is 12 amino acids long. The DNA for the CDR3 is TGCGCCAGCAGCACGGGTATCACTGAAGATTTCTTT. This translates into CASSTGITEDFF.

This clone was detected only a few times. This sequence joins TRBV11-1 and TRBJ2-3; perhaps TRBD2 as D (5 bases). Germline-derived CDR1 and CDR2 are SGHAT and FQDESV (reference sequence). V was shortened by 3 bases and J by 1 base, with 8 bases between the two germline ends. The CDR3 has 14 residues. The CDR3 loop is CASSFGLGTDTQYF. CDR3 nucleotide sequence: TGTGCCAGCAGCTTCGGACTTGGCACAGATACGCAGTATTTT.

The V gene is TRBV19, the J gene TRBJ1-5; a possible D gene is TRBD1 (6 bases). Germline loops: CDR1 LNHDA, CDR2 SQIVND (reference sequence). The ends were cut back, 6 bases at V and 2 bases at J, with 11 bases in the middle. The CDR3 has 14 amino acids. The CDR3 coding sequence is TGTGCCAGTAGCGTACAGGGACGCAATCAGCCCCAGCATTTT. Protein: CASSVQGRNQPQHF.

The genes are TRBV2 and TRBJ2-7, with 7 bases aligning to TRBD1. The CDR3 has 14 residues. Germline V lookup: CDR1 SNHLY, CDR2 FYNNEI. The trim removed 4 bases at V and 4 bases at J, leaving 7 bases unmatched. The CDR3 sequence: CASSGQGVRYEQYV. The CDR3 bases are TGTGCCAGCAGTGGACAGGGAGTTAGGTACGAGCAGTACGTC.